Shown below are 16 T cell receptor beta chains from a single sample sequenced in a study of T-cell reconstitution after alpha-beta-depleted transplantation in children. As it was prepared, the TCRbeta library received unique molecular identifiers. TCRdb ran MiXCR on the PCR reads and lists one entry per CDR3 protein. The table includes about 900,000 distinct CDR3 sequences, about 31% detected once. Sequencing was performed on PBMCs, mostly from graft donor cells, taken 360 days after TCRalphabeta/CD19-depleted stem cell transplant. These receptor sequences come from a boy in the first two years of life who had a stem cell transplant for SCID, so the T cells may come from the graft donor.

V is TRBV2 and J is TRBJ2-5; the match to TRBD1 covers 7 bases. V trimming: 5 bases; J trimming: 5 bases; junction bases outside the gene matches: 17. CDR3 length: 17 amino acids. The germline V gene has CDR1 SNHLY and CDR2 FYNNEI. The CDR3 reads CASSFIAGTAYWETQYF. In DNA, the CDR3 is TGTGCCAGCAGTTTTATTGCCGGGACAGCCTATTGGGAGACCCAGTACTTC.

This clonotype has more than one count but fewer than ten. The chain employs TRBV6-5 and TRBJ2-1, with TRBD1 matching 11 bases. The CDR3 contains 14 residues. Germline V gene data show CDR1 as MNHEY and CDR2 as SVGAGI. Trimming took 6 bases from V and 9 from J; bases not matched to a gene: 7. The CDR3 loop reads CASRGTGGKVEQFF. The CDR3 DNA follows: TGTGCCAGCAGGGGGACAGGGGGAAAGGTTGAGCAGTTCTTC.

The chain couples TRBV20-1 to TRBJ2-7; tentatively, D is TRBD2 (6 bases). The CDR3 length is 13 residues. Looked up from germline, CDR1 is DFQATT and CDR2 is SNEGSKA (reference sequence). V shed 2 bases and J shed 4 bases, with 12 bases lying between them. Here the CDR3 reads CSARPDGRYEQYF. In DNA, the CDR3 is TGCAGTGCTAGACCGGACGGGAGATACGAGCAGTACTTC.

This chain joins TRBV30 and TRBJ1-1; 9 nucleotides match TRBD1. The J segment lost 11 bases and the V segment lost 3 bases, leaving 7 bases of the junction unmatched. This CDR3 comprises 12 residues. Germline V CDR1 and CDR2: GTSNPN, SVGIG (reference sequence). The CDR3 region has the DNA TGTGCCTGGAGCCGGGACAGGGTGAACGCTTTCTTT. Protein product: CAWSRDRVNAFF.

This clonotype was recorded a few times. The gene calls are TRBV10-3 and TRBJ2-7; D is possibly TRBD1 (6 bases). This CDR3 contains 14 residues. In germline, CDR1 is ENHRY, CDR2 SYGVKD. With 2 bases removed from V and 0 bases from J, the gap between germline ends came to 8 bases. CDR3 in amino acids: CAISERTASYEQYF. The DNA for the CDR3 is TGTGCCATCAGTGAGAGGACAGCCTCCTACGAGCAGTACTTC.

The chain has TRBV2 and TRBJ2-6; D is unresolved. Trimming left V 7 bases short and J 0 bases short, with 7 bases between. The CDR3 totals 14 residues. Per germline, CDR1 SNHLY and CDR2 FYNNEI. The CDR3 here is CASKLSSGANVLTF. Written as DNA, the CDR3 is TGTGCCAGCAAATTAAGCTCTGGGGCCAACGTCCTGACTTTC.

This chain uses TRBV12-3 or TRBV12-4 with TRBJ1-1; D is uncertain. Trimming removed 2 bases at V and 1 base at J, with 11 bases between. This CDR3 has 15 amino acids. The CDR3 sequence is CASSLKVQSNTEAFF. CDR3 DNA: TGTGCCAGCAGTTTAAAGGTACAGTCGAACACTGAAGCTTTCTTT.

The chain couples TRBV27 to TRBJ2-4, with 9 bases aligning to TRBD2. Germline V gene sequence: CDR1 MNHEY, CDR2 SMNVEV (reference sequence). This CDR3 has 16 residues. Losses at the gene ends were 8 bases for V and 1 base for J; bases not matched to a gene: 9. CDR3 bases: TGTGCCAGCTGGCGGGGGGGCGAAGGGGCCAAAAACATTCAGTACTTC. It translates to CASWRGGEGAKNIQYF.

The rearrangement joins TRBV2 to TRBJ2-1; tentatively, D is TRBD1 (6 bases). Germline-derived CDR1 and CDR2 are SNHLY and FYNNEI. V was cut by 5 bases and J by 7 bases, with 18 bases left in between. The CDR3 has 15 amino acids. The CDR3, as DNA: TGTGCCAGCAGTCACCCACAGGGTCTAGGTAATGAGCAGTTCTTC. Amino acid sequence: CASSHPQGLGNEQFF. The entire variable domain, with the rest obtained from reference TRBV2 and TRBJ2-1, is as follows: EPEVTQTPSHQVTQMGQEVILRCVPISNHLYFYWYRQILGQKVEFLVSFYNNEISEKSEIFDDQFSVERPDGSNFTLKIRSTKLEDSAMYFCASSHPQGLGNEQFFGPGTRLTVL.

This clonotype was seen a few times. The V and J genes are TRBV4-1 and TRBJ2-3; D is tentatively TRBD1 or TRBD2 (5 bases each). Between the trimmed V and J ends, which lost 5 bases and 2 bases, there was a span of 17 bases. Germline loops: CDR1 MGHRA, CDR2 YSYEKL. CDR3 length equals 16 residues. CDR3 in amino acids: CASSFPWDGDTDTQYF. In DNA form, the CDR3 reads TGCGCCAGCAGCTTCCCCTGGGACGGGGACACAGATACGCAGTATTTT.

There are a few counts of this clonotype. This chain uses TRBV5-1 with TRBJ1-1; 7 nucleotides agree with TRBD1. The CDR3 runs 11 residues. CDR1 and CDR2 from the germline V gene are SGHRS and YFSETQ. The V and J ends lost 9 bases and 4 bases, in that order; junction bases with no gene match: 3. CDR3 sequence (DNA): TGCGCCAACCAGGGGGGCACTGAAGCTTTCTTT. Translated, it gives CANQGGTEAFF.

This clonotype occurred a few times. The CDR3 coding sequence is TGTGCCAGCAGTTTAATCAGGGGGCTCCACGAGCAGTACTTC. It codes for CASSLIRGLHEQYF. The chain combines TRBV28 with TRBJ2-7; 8 nucleotides align to TRBD1. V gave up 2 bases and J gave up 5 bases; unmatched junction bases: 5. The germline V gene encodes CDR1 MDHEN and CDR2 SYDVKM. The CDR3 loop spans 14 amino acids.

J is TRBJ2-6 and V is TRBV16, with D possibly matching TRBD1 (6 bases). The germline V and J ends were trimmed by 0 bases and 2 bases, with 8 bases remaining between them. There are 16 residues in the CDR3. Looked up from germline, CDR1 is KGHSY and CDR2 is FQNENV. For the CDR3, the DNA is TGTGCCAGCAGCCAATCAAACAGGGCTGGGGCCAACGTCCTGACTTTC. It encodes CASSQSNRAGANVLTF. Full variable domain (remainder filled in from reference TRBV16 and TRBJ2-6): GEEVAQTPKHLVRGEGQKAKLYCAPIKGHSYVFWYQQVLKNEFKFLISFQNENVFDETGMPKERFSAKCLPNSPCSLEIQATKLEDSAVYFCASSQSNRAGANVLTFGAGSRLTVL.

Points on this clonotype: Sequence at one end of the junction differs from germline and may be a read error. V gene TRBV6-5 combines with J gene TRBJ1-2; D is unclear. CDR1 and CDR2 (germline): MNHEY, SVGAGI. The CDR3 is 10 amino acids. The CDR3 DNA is TGTGCCAGCGGCCGTCCGTCCATGGCCTTC. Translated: CASGRPSMAF.

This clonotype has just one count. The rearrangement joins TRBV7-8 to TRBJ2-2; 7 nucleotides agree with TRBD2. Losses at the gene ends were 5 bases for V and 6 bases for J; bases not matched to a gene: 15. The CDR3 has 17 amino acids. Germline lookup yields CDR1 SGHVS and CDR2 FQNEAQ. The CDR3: CASSPGLSGARSGELFF. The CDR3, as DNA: TGTGCCAGCAGCCCCGGCCTGAGCGGGGCTCGATCCGGGGAGCTGTTTTTT.

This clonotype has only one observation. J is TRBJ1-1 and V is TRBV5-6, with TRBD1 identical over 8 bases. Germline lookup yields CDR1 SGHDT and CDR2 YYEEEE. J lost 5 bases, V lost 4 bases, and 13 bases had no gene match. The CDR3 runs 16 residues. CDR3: CASSPAGTGRWTEAFF. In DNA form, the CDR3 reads TGTGCCAGCAGCCCCGCCGGGACAGGCCGTTGGACTGAAGCTTTCTTT.